The source of this TCR beta chain is a study of blood T cells in healthy people across ages. For the second PCR, which ran for roughly 6 to 11 cycles, a sample-barcoded 5' primer and a J-beta primer mix were used. TCRdb re-called the 5' RACE reads with MiXCR, one entry per CDR3 protein. There are approximately 800,000 distinct CDR3 sequences in the sample; 53% occur only once, and approximately 40% lies in the top ten. Trimming removed 7 bases at V and 4 bases at J, with 11 bases between. Looked up from germline, CDR1 is SQVTM and CDR2 is ANQGSEA. CDR3 length equals 13 residues. This clonotype was detected a few times.

The chain employs TRBV29-1 and TRBJ2-6; D is unresolved. This receptor was obtained from a man older than 75 in good health. Material for sequencing was blood. Written as DNA, the CDR3 is TGCAGCGCCCGGACGATCGGGGCCAACGTCCTGACTTTC. Translating gives CSARTIGANVLTF.